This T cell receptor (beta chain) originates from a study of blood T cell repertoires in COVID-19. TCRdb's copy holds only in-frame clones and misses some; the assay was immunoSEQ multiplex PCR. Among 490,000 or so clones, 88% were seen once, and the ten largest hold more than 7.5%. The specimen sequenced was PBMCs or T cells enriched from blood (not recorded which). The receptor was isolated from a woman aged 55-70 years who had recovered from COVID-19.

Here the CDR3 DNA reads TGCGCCAGCAGCCAAGATAAGGACAGCCCAAACACCGGGGAGCTGTTTTTT. Its protein is CASSQDKDSPNTGELFF. The gene calls are TRBV4-1 and TRBJ2-2; D is possibly TRBD1 (6 bases). Germline V gene sequence: CDR1 MGHRA, CDR2 YSYEKL. V was pared by 0 bases and J by 2 bases, with 13 bases between. CDR3 length: 17 residues.